This passage covers 31 T cell receptor beta chains from one sample sequenced in a study of cytotoxic CD8 clonotypes in ibrutinib-treated CLL. Some clones are missing from TCRdb's copy, which holds only in-frame ones; the method was immunoSEQ multiplex PCR. This sample has roughly 180,000 clones, with around 80% found just once. The sequencing here drew on PBMCs, taken after 24 months of ibrutinib treatment. These receptors all come from a human donor with chronic lymphocytic leukemia.

V is TRBV28 and J is TRBJ2-1; 9 bases line up with TRBD2. There are 15 residues in the CDR3. The junction had 1 base not matched to a gene; V was cut back by 4 bases and J by 0 bases. Germline CDR1 MDHEN, CDR2 SYDVKM. CDR3 sequence: CASSSAGGSYNEQFF. The CDR3 bases are TGTGCCAGCAGTTCAGCGGGGGGCTCCTACAATGAGCAGTTCTTC.

The chain employs TRBV18 and TRBJ2-1, with TRBD2 identical over 11 bases. The CDR3 contains 16 residues. V gave up 3 bases and J gave up 5 bases; unmatched junction bases: 6. The germline CDR1 and CDR2 sequences are KGHSH and LQKENI. In DNA form, the CDR3 reads TGTGCCAGCTCACCTCTACTAGCGGGAGTAAACAATGAGCAGTTCTTC. Its protein is CASSPLLAGVNNEQFF.

The chain combines TRBV7-3 with TRBJ2-1; 14 bases match TRBD2. Germline V gene lookup returns CDR1 SGHTA and CDR2 FQGTGA. V shed 5 bases and J 7 bases; nucleotides not matched to a gene: 7. The CDR3 is 16 amino acids. CDR3 nucleotide sequence: TGTGCCAGCAGCCCCGTGGGGACTAGCGGGAGTAATGAGCAGTTCTTC. Amino acids: CASSPVGTSGSNEQFF.

The J gene is TRBJ2-7, the V gene TRBV4-3, with 8 nucleotides matching TRBD2. The V gene's germline CDR1 is LGHNA and CDR2 YSLEER. The CDR3 has 13 amino acids. The trim removed 4 bases at V and 6 bases at J, leaving 5 bases unmatched. The CDR3 sequence is CASSPGGAGEQYF. Written as DNA, the CDR3 is TGCGCCAGCAGCCCCGGGGGGGCTGGCGAGCAGTACTTC.

This chain connects TRBV18 to TRBJ1-2; no clear D. CDR3 length equals 12 residues. V gave up 2 bases and J gave up 5 bases, with 6 bases separating them. Germline loops: CDR1 KGHSH, CDR2 LQKENI. CDR3 DNA: TGTGCCAGCTCACCAGGAGGGTATGGCTACACCTTC. Encoded protein: CASSPGGYGYTF. Full variable domain (outside the CDR3, taken from reference TRBV18 and TRBJ1-2): NAGVMQNPRHLVRRRGQEARLRCSPMKGHSHVYWYRQLPEEGLKFMVYLQKENIIDESGMPKERFSAEFPKEGPSILRIQQVVRGDSAAYFCASSPGGYGYTFGSGTRLTVV.

This clone was recorded only once. The chain carries TRBV4-1 and TRBJ2-3, with 11 bases identical to TRBD2. Per germline, CDR1 MGHRA and CDR2 YSYEKL. With 0 bases clipped from V and 5 bases from J, the junction kept 7 bases outside the gene matches. The CDR3 length is 17 residues. The CDR3 DNA follows: TGCGCCAGCAGCCAAGATCGAACTAGCGGGAGAGGAGATACGCAGTATTTT. It is translated as CASSQDRTSGRGDTQYF.

V gene TRBV15 combines with J gene TRBJ1-5, with TRBD1 matching over 7 bases. This CDR3 has 16 amino acids. CDR1 LNHNV and CDR2 YYDKDF come from the germline V gene (reference sequence). The ends lost 0 bases at V and 9 bases at J; junction bases unmatched: 11. The DNA for the CDR3 is TGTGCCACCAGCAGAGATGCGGGACAGACCCCTCGGCCCCAGCATTTT. This sequence encodes CATSRDAGQTPRPQHF.

V and J are TRBV27 and TRBJ2-7, with D possibly matching TRBD2 (6 bases). The V and J ends lost 10 bases and 4 bases respectively, with 14 bases between them. The CDR3 length is 12 residues. CDR1 and CDR2 (germline): MNHEY, SMNVEV (reference sequence). The CDR3 DNA sequence: TGTGCCACTGGCGGGAATTGGTACGAGCAGTACTTC. Protein: CATGGNWYEQYF.

The rearrangement joins TRBV2 to TRBJ1-5; maybe TRBD1 (5 bases). V was shortened by 4 bases and J by 4 bases, with 14 bases between the two germline ends. The CDR3 is 15 amino acids. CDR1 and CDR2 (germline): SNHLY, FYNNEI. As DNA, the CDR3 is TGTGCCAGCAGTGGGGGCGGGGGGTATAATCAGCCCCAGCATTTT. It is translated as CASSGGGGYNQPQHF.

This clone was found once. The chain combines TRBV5-1 with TRBJ1-4; 8 positions agree with TRBD1. Germline trimming cut 4 bases from V and 1 base from J; bases unmatched to any gene: 9. CDR1 is SGHRS, CDR2 YFSETQ, per germline. The CDR3 extends over 17 amino acids. The CDR3 coding sequence is TGCGCCAGCAGCCCACAGCCCGACAGGGGAACTAATGAAAAACTGTTTTTT. Amino acids: CASSPQPDRGTNEKLFF.

The J gene is TRBJ2-7, the V gene TRBV2; 8 bases are shared with TRBD2. The length of the CDR3 is 14 residues. Per germline, CDR1 SNHLY and CDR2 FYNNEI. With V trimmed by 7 bases and J by 3 bases, 8 bases remained unmatched. CDR3 bases: TGTGCCAGCACGGCGGGGGGCTCCTACTACGAGCAGTACTTC. Translating gives CASTAGGSYYEQYF.

V gene TRBV2 combines with J gene TRBJ1-3, with a possible D match to TRBD1 (6 bases). This CDR3 region has 14 residues. The germline V and J ends were trimmed by 7 bases and 4 bases, with 14 bases remaining between them. Germline CDR1 reads SNHLY; CDR2 reads FYNNEI. CDR3 sequence: CASNQGLRGNTIYF. The CDR3 DNA sequence: TGTGCCAGCAATCAGGGGCTTAGAGGAAACACCATATATTTT.

This clone is a singleton in its sample. Other DNA sequences within the sample encode an identical CDR3. The chain has TRBV27 and TRBJ1-2; tentative D call: TRBD1 (6 bases). The CDR3 spans 13 residues. Trimming took off 3 bases at V and 3 bases at J, with 8 bases between the two ends. Germline V lookup: CDR1 MNHEY, CDR2 SMNVEV (reference sequence). The CDR3 here is CASSFQGYYGYTF. The DNA for the CDR3 is TGTGCCAGCAGTTTTCAGGGGTACTATGGCTACACCTTC.

The V gene is TRBV7-3, the J gene TRBJ2-7, with a weak D call TRBD1 (6 bases). The V and J ends lost 4 bases and 0 bases respectively, with 13 bases between them. Germline values: CDR1 SGHTA, CDR2 FQGTGA. CDR3 length equals 15 residues. CDR3 sequence reads: CASSSGALSSYEQYF. The CDR3 nucleotides read TGTGCCAGCAGCTCAGGGGCGTTGAGCTCCTACGAGCAGTACTTC. Complete variable domain (other parts from reference TRBV7-3 and TRBJ2-7): GAGVSQTPSNKVTEKGKYVELRCDPISGHTALYWYRQSLGQGPEFLIYFQGTGAADDSGLPNDRFFAVRPEGSVSTLKIQRTERGDSAVYLCASSSGALSSYEQYFGPGTRLTVT.

This clone was found once. The chain has TRBV29-1 and TRBJ1-2; D gene unclear. The CDR3 runs to 14 residues. Trimming left V 1 base short and J 8 bases short, with 17 bases between. Germline V gives CDR1 SQVTM, CDR2 ANQGSEA. The CDR3 sequence is CSVEAVREFRGYTF. CDR3 coding DNA: TGCAGCGTTGAAGCAGTACGGGAATTTAGAGGCTACACCTTC.

The J gene is TRBJ2-7, the V gene TRBV11-2; D may be TRBD1 or TRBD2 (5 bases each). V lost 2 bases and J 3 bases, leaving 11 bases between the germline ends. This CDR3 has 14 residues. CDR1 SGHAT and CDR2 FQNNGV come from the germline V gene. The CDR3 region has the DNA TGTGCCAGCAGCTTATCTCAGGGAGACTACGAGCAGTACTTC. Protein: CASSLSQGDYEQYF.

This clone was recorded only once. The chain is built from TRBV10-3 and TRBJ1-2; TRBD1 matches 7 bases. V lost 5 bases, J lost 7 bases, and 10 bases stayed unmatched. CDR3 length: 14 amino acids. Germline assignment: CDR1 ENHRY and CDR2 SYGVKD. CDR3 in DNA: TGTGCCATCAGTCCGGGACAGACCTTTGGTGGCTACACCTTC. It yields the protein CAISPGQTFGGYTF.

The DNA of the CDR3 is TGCAGTGCTAGGGGGTCTGGCTACACCTTC. It encodes CSARGSGYTF. The chain recombines TRBV20-1 with TRBJ1-2; no clear D gene. CDR3 size: 10 residues. From germline, CDR1 is DFQATT and CDR2 SNEGSKA (reference sequence). Trimming removed 3 bases at V and 7 bases at J, with 6 bases between.

V and J are TRBV27 and TRBJ2-2; 11 bases align to TRBD1. Looked up from germline, CDR1 is MNHEY and CDR2 is SMNVEV (reference sequence). The J segment lost 5 bases and the V segment lost 6 bases, leaving 8 bases of the junction unmatched. The CDR3 runs to 16 residues. CDR3 nucleotides: TGTGCCAGCAGCCCGGACAGGGGGCGCCGGACCGGGGAGCTGTTTTTT. Its protein is CASSPDRGRRTGELFF.

The DNA of the CDR3 is TGTGCCAGCAGCCGGGGAATGGGGGCCAACGTCCTGACTTTC. This codes for CASSRGMGANVLTF. The chain recombines TRBV4-2 with TRBJ2-6; D unresolved. Trimming took off 4 bases at V and 4 bases at J, with 8 bases between the two ends. Per germline, CDR1 LGHNA and CDR2 YNFKEQ. CDR3 length: 14 amino acids.

V gene TRBV7-2 combines with J gene TRBJ2-7; 8 bases line up with TRBD2. The junction had 9 bases not matched to a gene; V was cut back by 2 bases and J by 12 bases. The V gene's germline CDR1 is SGHTA and CDR2 FQGNSA. CDR3 length: 13 residues. CDR3 in DNA: TGTGCCAGCAGCTTAACGTCGGGAGGGCCGACGTACTTC. It is translated as CASSLTSGGPTYF. The variable domain in full, completed from reference TRBV7-2 and TRBJ2-7, reads GAGVSQSPSNKVTEKGKDVELRCDPISGHTALYWYRQSLGQGLEFLIYFQGNSAPDKSGLPSDRFSAERTGGSVSTLTIQRTQQEDSAVYLCASSLTSGGPTYFGPGTRLTVT.

V usage is TRBV27 and J usage is TRBJ1-5, with D possibly being TRBD1 (5 bases). The CDR3 runs to 13 residues. Germline V CDR1 and CDR2: MNHEY, SMNVEV (reference sequence). Deletions cut 3 bases from V and 5 bases from J, with 8 bases between. The DNA for the CDR3 is TGTGCCAGCAGTTTGAGGGGCTATCAGCCCCAGCATTTT. It is translated as CASSLRGYQPQHF.

V gene TRBV4-3 combines with J gene TRBJ2-7; TRBD1 matches at 10 bases. The CDR3 spans 16 residues. V lost 0 bases, J lost 4 bases, and 6 bases stayed unmatched. Germline CDR1 is LGHNA and CDR2 is YSLEER. The CDR3: CASSQDARQGAYEQYF. The DNA for the CDR3 is TGCGCCAGCAGCCAAGATGCCCGACAGGGGGCTTACGAGCAGTACTTC.

V gene TRBV6-5 combines with J gene TRBJ1-1; no clear D. V shed 0 bases and J shed 1 base, with 6 bases lying between them. This CDR3 spans 14 amino acids. The germline CDR1 and CDR2 sequences are MNHEY and SVGAGI. The CDR3 reads CASSYSLRNTEAFF. The CDR3 nucleotides read TGTGCCAGCAGTTACTCTTTACGGAACACTGAAGCTTTCTTT.

The chain joins TRBV6-6 to TRBJ2-2; tentative D call: TRBD2 (5 bases). Germline assignment: CDR1 MNHNY and CDR2 SVGAGI (reference sequence). CDR3 length equals 13 residues. Trimming shortened V by 7 bases and J by 1 base, and 7 bases separated the two germline ends. The CDR3 loop is CASIRENTGELFF. CDR3 DNA sequence: TGTGCCAGCATACGGGAGAACACCGGGGAGCTGTTTTTT.

The chain uses TRBV6-6 and TRBJ1-1; no reliable D call. The germline gives CDR1 MNHNY, CDR2 SVGAGI (reference sequence). The CDR3 extends over 14 amino acids. V lost 5 bases and J lost 3, with 13 bases in between. The DNA for the CDR3 is TGTGCCAGCAGTGCGACGGCCTCGGACACTGAAGCTTTCTTT. This sequence encodes CASSATASDTEAFF.

The rearrangement uses TRBV18 and TRBJ2-2; 9 bases fit TRBD2. Germline CDR1 KGHSH, CDR2 LQKENI. The V segment lost 3 bases and the J segment 6 bases; nucleotides outside the gene matches: 8. This CDR3 region has 16 residues. In nucleotides, the CDR3 is TGTGCCAGCTCACCGCGTAGCGGACTAGCGCCCGGGGAGCTGTTTTTT. Residues: CASSPRSGLAPGELFF.

The gene calls are TRBV5-5 and TRBJ2-2, with TRBD1 identical over 7 bases. The CDR3 consists of 19 residues. Unmatched junction bases numbered 20, after V lost 4 bases and J lost 5 bases. Looked up from germline, CDR1 is SGHKS and CDR2 is YYEKEE (reference sequence). As DNA, the CDR3 is TGTGCCAGCAGCGCCGGGACAGCCCGCCCCCTGAGGAGTACCGGGGAGCTGTTTTTT. Its protein product is CASSAGTARPLRSTGELFF.

The genes are TRBV4-2 and TRBJ2-1; 12 positions match TRBD2. The germline gives CDR1 LGHNA, CDR2 YNFKEQ. This CDR3 has 14 residues. V shed 4 bases, J shed 7 bases, and the junction held 2 bases outside the gene matches. In nucleotides, the CDR3 is TGTGCCAGCAGCCCTGGACTAGCGGGAAATGAGCAGTTCTTC. This translates into CASSPGLAGNEQFF.

V and J are TRBV7-9 and TRBJ1-2; 7 bases align to TRBD1. The CDR3 length is 13 residues. Germline V gives CDR1 SEHNR, CDR2 FQNEAQ (reference sequence). The trim removed 5 bases at V and 4 bases at J, leaving 4 bases unmatched. CDR3 DNA sequence: TGTGCCAGCAGCGTCACAGGGGTCTATGGCTACACCTTC. This sequence encodes CASSVTGVYGYTF.

V is TRBV9 and J is TRBJ2-2; 11 bases agree with TRBD1. The CDR3 loop spans 17 amino acids. J lost 4 bases, V lost 0 bases, and 5 bases had no gene match. Germline CDR1 and CDR2: SGDLS and YYNGEE. CDR3 bases: TGTGCCAGCAGCGTAGCCGGACAGGGGGCTATCACCGGGGAGCTGTTTTTT. This translates into CASSVAGQGAITGELFF.